The next 24 T cell receptor beta chains were all read from a single sample in a study of CD8 T cells in ankylosing spondylitis. Whole-study findings and limits: Typical of ankylosing spondylitis blood, it appeared, was a TCR beta motif of eight highly homologous variants.

The antigens for these receptors are not known. TCRdb re-derived calls from the 5' RACE reads in MiXCR, one entry per CDR3 protein. This table holds under 550,000 distinct CDR3 sequences, 25% to 30% found once. Material: blood, either unsorted or a sorted T cell fraction (not recorded which). The receptors come from a male donor with ankylosing spondylitis.

This clonotype was counted between two and nine times. This rearrangement joins TRBV5-1 to TRBJ2-6, with 7 bases lining up with TRBD1. V lost 2 bases and J lost 7; bases outside the gene matches: 6. This CDR3 has 15 amino acids. Germline V gives CDR1 SGHRS, CDR2 YFSETQ. CDR3 coding DNA: TGCGCCAGCAGCTTTACCGCAGGGGGAGCCAACGTCCTGACTTTC. Translating gives CASSFTAGGANVLTF.

This clonotype was found a few times. J is TRBJ2-5 and V is TRBV18; no clear D. In germline, CDR1 is KGHSH, CDR2 LQKENI. The ends were cut back, 3 bases at V and 2 bases at J, with 16 bases in the middle. This CDR3 comprises 16 residues. The CDR3 here is CASSPTRHSSQETQYF. CDR3 DNA: TGTGCCAGCTCACCGACGAGACATAGTTCACAAGAGACCCAGTACTTC.

This chain joins TRBV24-1 and TRBJ2-1, with D perhaps given as TRBD1 or TRBD2 (6 bases each). There are 14 residues in the CDR3. V was cut by 6 bases and J by 4 bases, with 12 bases left in between. From germline, CDR1 is KGHDR and CDR2 SFDVKD. The chain's CDR3 is CATSPGEVYNEQFF. CDR3 bases: TGTGCCACCAGTCCAGGGGAGGTGTACAATGAGCAGTTCTTC.

For this clonotype: The junction departs from the called germline gene at one end, perhaps through a read error. This rearrangement joins TRBV3-1 to TRBJ1-1; no definite D call. The CDR3 covers 14 residues. The germline V gene has CDR1 LGHDT and CDR2 YNNKEL (reference sequence). The CDR3 loop is CASSQAHRNAEAFF. CDR3 sequence (DNA): TGTGCCAGCAGCCAAGCCCATCGGAACGCTGAAGCTTTCTTT.

This chain connects TRBV2 to TRBJ2-7, with D possibly being TRBD1 (5 bases). V was shortened by 11 bases and J by 0 bases, with 23 bases between the two germline ends. In germline, CDR1 is SNHLY, CDR2 FYNNEI. The CDR3 runs 16 residues. CDR3 DNA sequence: TGTGCCTCCAATAGGGGCCCGGCTGAAACCTCCTACGAGCAGTACTTC. This encodes CASNRGPAETSYEQYF.

This chain links TRBV11-2 with TRBJ2-7; maybe TRBD2 (5 bases). V gave up 5 bases and J gave up 12 bases, with 14 bases separating them. The CDR3 extends over 11 amino acids. The germline gives CDR1 SGHAT, CDR2 FQNNGV. CDR3 region: CASSHIEAVYF. The CDR3 DNA is TGTGCCAGCAGCCACATCGAAGCGGTGTACTTC.

The chain employs TRBV7-6 and TRBJ2-2, with D possibly TRBD1 on 5 matching bases. The V end lost 1 base, the J end lost 3 bases, and 21 bases lay between the germline ends. CDR3 length: 19 residues. Germline V CDR1 and CDR2: SGHVS, FNYEAQ. CDR3 sequence (DNA): TGTGCCAGCAGCTTAGTGGGCAGGGAATACCGCTTCGACACCGGGGAGCTGTTTTTT. Translation: CASSLVGREYRFDTGELFF.

The chain combines TRBV3-1 with TRBJ2-2; D is unresolved. CDR1 and CDR2 from the germline V gene are LGHDT and YNNKEL (reference sequence). The CDR3 totals 12 residues. Trimming removed 4 bases at V and 14 bases at J, with 14 bases between. Here the CDR3 reads CASSPRWSELFF. Here the CDR3 DNA reads TGTGCCAGCAGCCCTCGCTGGAGTGAACTGTTTTTT.

Only one count was recorded for this clonotype. This chain connects TRBV20-1 to TRBJ2-3; 11 bases align to TRBD2. The germline V gene has CDR1 DFQATT and CDR2 SNEGSKA (reference sequence). The CDR3 length is 14 residues. V was clipped by 5 bases and J by 5 bases; unmatched bases: 6. The CDR3 is CSASGLAVLDTQYF. The CDR3 DNA sequence: TGCAGTGCTTCGGGACTAGCGGTTTTAGATACGCAGTATTTT.

The gene calls are TRBV30 and TRBJ1-1; TRBD1 might be the D (6 bases). Between the trimmed V and J ends, which lost 2 bases and 10 bases, there was a span of 17 bases. The CDR3 has 13 residues. Germline V CDR1 and CDR2: GTSNPN, SVGIG (reference sequence). The CDR3 spells CAWSLPDSEVAFF. CDR3 DNA: TGTGCCTGGAGTCTGCCGGACAGCGAAGTAGCTTTCTTT. Full variable domain (outside the CDR3, taken from reference TRBV30 and TRBJ1-1): SQTIHQWPATLVQPVGSPLSLECTVEGTSNPNLYWYRQAAGRGLQLLFYSVGIGQISSEVPQNLSASRPQDRQFILSSKKLLLSDSGFYLCAWSLPDSEVAFFGQGTRLTVV.

The chain recombines TRBV3-1 with TRBJ1-2, with TRBD1 matching 11 bases. Trimming took 4 bases from V and 6 from J; bases not matched to a gene: 7. CDR1 is LGHDT and CDR2 is YNNKEL in the germline V gene (reference sequence). The CDR3 spans 15 residues. CDR3 region: CASSLRTGGFDGYTF. DNA of the CDR3: TGTGCCAGCAGCCTTAGGACAGGGGGCTTTGATGGCTACACCTTC.

This clonotype has only one observation. This CDR3 reads CASSRTGRDTQYF. CDR3 DNA: TGTGCCAGCAGCAGGACGGGGCGGGATACGCAGTATTTT. This rearrangement joins TRBV5-8 to TRBJ2-3, with D tentatively TRBD1 or TRBD2 (5 bases each). There are 13 residues in the CDR3. The V end was cut by 4 bases, the J end by 6 bases, with 12 bases between. Germline V gene sequence: CDR1 SGHTS, CDR2 YDEGEE.

Points on this clonotype: Compared with germline, one end of the junction differs, possibly owing to a read error. The rearrangement links TRBV14 to TRBJ2-1; no clear D. CDR3 length: 11 residues. CDR1 is SGHDN and CDR2 is FVKESK in the germline V gene. CDR3 coding DNA: TGTGCCAGCAGCCAAGGGTCCCATCGAGTCTTC. Translating gives CASSQGSHRVF.

This clonotype was seen many times. This chain connects TRBV15 to TRBJ1-1, with a possible D match to TRBD1 (6 bases). Per the germline V gene, CDR1 is LNHNV and CDR2 is YYDKDF (reference sequence). Trimming took 3 bases from V and 5 from J, leaving 16 bases between them. The CDR3 totals 15 residues. The chain's CDR3 is CATSSRRGLGTEAFF. CDR3 in DNA: TGTGCCACCAGCAGTCGCAGGGGTTTGGGTACTGAAGCTTTCTTT.

The rearrangement links TRBV7-9 to TRBJ2-1; D is possibly TRBD1 or TRBD2 (5 bases each). Per germline, CDR1 SEHNR and CDR2 FQNEAQ (reference sequence). The CDR3 has 15 amino acids. V dropped 5 bases and J dropped 2 bases, with 13 bases sitting between them. The CDR3: CASSHEGKAYNEQFF. The CDR3 nucleotides read TGTGCCAGCAGCCATGAGGGGAAAGCCTACAATGAGCAGTTCTTC.

This clonotype turned up a few times. The chain uses TRBV10-3 and TRBJ2-3; 8 bases agree with TRBD2. CDR3 length: 15 residues. The ends lost 6 bases at V and 0 bases at J; junction bases unmatched: 5. Germline-derived CDR1 and CDR2 are ENHRY and SYGVKD. The DNA of the CDR3 is TGTGCCATCAGAAGGGGGACTAGAAGCACAGATACGCAGTATTTT. Its protein is CAIRRGTRSTDTQYF.

The chain uses TRBV5-6 and TRBJ2-1, with D tentatively TRBD2 (6 bases). V was clipped by 1 base and J by 5 bases, with 13 bases between them. CDR1 is SGHDT, CDR2 YYEEEE, per germline. The CDR3 has 15 amino acids. CDR3 DNA sequence: TGTGCCAGCAGCTTGCGGAGGGGAGACAACAATGAGCAGTTCTTC. It codes for CASSLRRGDNNEQFF.

The rearrangement links TRBV20-1 to TRBJ1-2; no reliable D call. The CDR3 contains 13 residues. Trimming removed 5 bases at V and 2 bases at J, with 12 bases between. Germline V gives CDR1 DFQATT, CDR2 SNEGSKA (reference sequence). The CDR3 DNA is TGCAGTGCTGACCCCCGCATCAACTATGGCTACACCTTC. This encodes CSADPRINYGYTF.

The V call is TRBV15, the J call TRBJ2-7, with 10 bases fitting TRBD2. The CDR3 length is 14 residues. V lost 6 bases, J lost 1 base, and 3 bases stayed unmatched. The germline V gene has CDR1 LNHNV and CDR2 YYDKDF (reference sequence). The CDR3 loop is CATRSAGGSYEQYV. CDR3 DNA: TGTGCCACCAGGTCAGCGGGAGGGTCCTACGAGCAGTACGTC.

This clonotype was found a few times. The gene calls are TRBV7-9 and TRBJ1-5, with D possibly being TRBD1 (5 bases). Germline V lookup: CDR1 SEHNR, CDR2 FQNEAQ (reference sequence). The CDR3 is made up of 17 amino acids. Trimming stripped 2 bases from V and 2 bases from J, with 16 bases between. The CDR3 nucleotides read TGTGCCAGCAGCTTAACCCCCCGAGACAGCCGCAATCAGCCCCAGCATTTT. Its protein product is CASSLTPRDSRNQPQHF.

This clonotype was observed a few times. The chain uses TRBV5-1 and TRBJ1-5; perhaps TRBD1 as D (6 bases). The ends were cut back, 0 bases at V and 5 bases at J, with 12 bases in the middle. This CDR3 comprises 15 residues. Germline CDR1 SGHRS, CDR2 YFSETQ. CDR3 sequence: CASSLGTAYYQPQHF. The CDR3 region has the DNA TGCGCCAGCAGCTTGGGGACAGCGTACTATCAGCCCCAGCATTTT.

This chain links TRBV7-8 with TRBJ1-5; maybe TRBD1 (5 bases). The CDR3 has 15 amino acids. V was pared by 6 bases and J by 2 bases, with 14 bases between. CDR1 and CDR2 (germline): SGHVS, FQNEAQ. As DNA, the CDR3 is TGTGCCAGCAGTCCCACAGGAATTGGCAATCAGCCCCAGCATTTT. This encodes CASSPTGIGNQPQHF.

This chain connects TRBV5-1 to TRBJ2-3; a possible D gene is TRBD1 (6 bases). Trimming removed 3 bases at V and 0 bases at J, with 11 bases between. The V gene's germline CDR1 is SGHRS and CDR2 YFSETQ. The CDR3 extends over 15 amino acids. CDR3 nucleotides: TGCGCCAGCAGCTCTCGACAGGCTAGCACAGATACGCAGTATTTT. Amino acids: CASSSRQASTDTQYF.

The gene calls are TRBV6-6 and TRBJ2-1; D gene uncertain. Trimming pared 2 bases from V and 14 bases from J, leaving 10 bases between. CDR3 size: 11 residues. Germline V gene sequence: CDR1 MNHNY, CDR2 SVGAGI (reference sequence). The CDR3 reads CASSYEDLEFF. The CDR3 region has the DNA TGTGCCAGCAGTTACGAGGACCTTGAGTTCTTC.